The present T cell receptor beta chain was sequenced within a study of shared clonotypes between healthy human individuals. Study-level findings and limits: The study drew on few donors, limiting represented genetic and exposure-history diversity.

Using immunoSEQ multiplex PCR, the repertoire was profiled, and TCRdb retains in-frame clones only, with some absent. The sample consists of millions of clones, over 85% of them appearing once. The CDR3 has 13 residues. Trimming at V came to 4 bases and at J to 6 bases, leaving 3 bases not matched to a gene. Germline values: CDR1 SGHRS, CDR2 YFSETQ. With respect to this clone: Its antigen remains unknown.

The source is a man younger than 35 in good health. Some clones in this sample may be carry-over from other donors' samples. This chain joins TRBV5-1 and TRBJ2-7; 11 bases match TRBD1. Sequencing was performed on naive CD4+ T cells from PBMCs. The subset here: CD45RA+ positively selected. For the CDR3, the DNA is TGCGCCAGCAGCCCGGGACAGGGGGGCGAGCAGTACTTC. Protein: CASSPGQGGEQYF.